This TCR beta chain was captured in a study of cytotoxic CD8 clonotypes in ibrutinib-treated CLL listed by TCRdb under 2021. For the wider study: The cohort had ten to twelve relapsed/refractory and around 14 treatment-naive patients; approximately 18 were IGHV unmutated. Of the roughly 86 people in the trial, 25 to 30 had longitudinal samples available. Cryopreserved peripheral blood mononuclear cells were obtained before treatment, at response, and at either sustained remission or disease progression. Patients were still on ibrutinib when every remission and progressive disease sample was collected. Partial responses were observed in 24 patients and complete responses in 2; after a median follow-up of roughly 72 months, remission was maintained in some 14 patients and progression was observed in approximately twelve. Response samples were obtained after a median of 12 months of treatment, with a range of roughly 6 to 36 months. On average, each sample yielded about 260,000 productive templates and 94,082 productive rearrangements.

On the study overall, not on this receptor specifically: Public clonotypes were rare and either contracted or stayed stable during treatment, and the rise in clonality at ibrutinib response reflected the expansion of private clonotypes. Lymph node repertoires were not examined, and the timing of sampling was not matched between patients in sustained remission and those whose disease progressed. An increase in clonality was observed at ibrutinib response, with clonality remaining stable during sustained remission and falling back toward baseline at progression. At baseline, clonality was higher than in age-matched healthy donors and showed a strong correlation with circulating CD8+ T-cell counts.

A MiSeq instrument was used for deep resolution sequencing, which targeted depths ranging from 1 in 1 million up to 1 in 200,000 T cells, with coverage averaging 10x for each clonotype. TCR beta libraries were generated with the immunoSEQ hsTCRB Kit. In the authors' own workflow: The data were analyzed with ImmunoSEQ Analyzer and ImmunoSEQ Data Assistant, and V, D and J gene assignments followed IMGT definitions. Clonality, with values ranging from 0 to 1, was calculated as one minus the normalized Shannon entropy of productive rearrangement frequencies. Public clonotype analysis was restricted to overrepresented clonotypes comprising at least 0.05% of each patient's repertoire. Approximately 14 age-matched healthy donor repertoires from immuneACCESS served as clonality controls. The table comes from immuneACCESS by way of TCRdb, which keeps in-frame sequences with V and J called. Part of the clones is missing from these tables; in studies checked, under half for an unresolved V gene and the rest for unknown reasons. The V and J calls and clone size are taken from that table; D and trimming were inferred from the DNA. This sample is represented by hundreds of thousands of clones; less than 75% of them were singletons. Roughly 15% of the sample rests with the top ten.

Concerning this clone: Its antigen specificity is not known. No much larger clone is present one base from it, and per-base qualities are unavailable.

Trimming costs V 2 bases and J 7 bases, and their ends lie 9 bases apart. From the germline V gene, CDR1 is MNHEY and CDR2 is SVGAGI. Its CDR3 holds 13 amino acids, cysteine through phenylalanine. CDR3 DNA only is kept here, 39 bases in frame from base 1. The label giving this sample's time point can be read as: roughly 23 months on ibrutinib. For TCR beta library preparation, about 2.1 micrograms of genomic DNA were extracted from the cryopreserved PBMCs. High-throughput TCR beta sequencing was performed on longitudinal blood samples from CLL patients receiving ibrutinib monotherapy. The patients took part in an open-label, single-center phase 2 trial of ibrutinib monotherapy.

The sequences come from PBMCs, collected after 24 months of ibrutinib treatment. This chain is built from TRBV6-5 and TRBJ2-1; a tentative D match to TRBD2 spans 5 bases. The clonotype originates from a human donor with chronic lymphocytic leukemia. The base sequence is TGTGCCAGCAGTTACGGAGCGGCTAATGAGCAGTTCTTC. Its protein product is CASSYGAANEQFF.